The 28 T cell receptor beta chains presented below share a single source sample, sequenced in a study of blood T cell repertoires in COVID-19. Data came from immunoSEQ multiplex PCR; TCRdb stores just in-frame clones and leaves some out. The sample holds 80,000 to 100,000 clones, around two thirds seen once. Sequencing was carried out using peripheral blood. Receptors originate from a man aged 65-85 years with COVID-19, enrolled during active disease.

This rearrangement joins TRBV11-2 to TRBJ1-1; TRBD1 might be the D (5 bases). Germline V lookup: CDR1 SGHAT, CDR2 FQNNGV. CDR3 size: 16 residues. Trimming took 5 bases from V and 1 from J, leaving 17 bases between them. CDR3 sequence (DNA): TGTGCCAGCAGCCCCCGGGGGGTCGGGAGGAACACTGAAGCTTTCTTT. Translating it yields CASSPRGVGRNTEAFF.

V usage is TRBV5-1 and J usage is TRBJ2-1, with a tentative D call TRBD2 (6 bases). Trimming stripped 4 bases from V and 2 bases from J, with 13 bases between. Germline CDR1 is SGHRS and CDR2 is YFSETQ. This CDR3 spans 15 amino acids. The CDR3 protein is CASSPGLSPYNEQFF. CDR3 bases: TGCGCCAGCAGCCCGGGACTCTCTCCCTACAATGAGCAGTTCTTC.

V usage is TRBV20-1 and J usage is TRBJ1-2, with D perhaps matching TRBD1 (5 bases). V was pared by 3 bases and J by 0 bases, with 14 bases between. Germline assignment: CDR1 DFQATT and CDR2 SNEGSKA (reference sequence). The CDR3 length is 15 residues. CDR3 sequence reads: CSASSTTAPNYGYTF. The CDR3 nucleotides read TGCAGTGCTAGTAGCACGACAGCTCCTAACTATGGCTACACCTTC.

V gene TRBV30 combines with J gene TRBJ2-3, with TRBD2 matching 9 bases. The ends lost 3 bases at V and 3 bases at J; junction bases unmatched: 4. The CDR3 has 14 residues. The germline gives CDR1 GTSNPN, CDR2 SVGIG (reference sequence). The CDR3 DNA is TGTGCCTGGAGGCCGGGACTAGCTACAGATACGCAGTATTTT. The encoded protein is CAWRPGLATDTQYF. Together with reference TRBV30 and TRBJ2-3, the CDR3 gives the full variable domain: SQTIHQWPATLVQPVGSPLSLECTVEGTSNPNLYWYRQAAGRGLQLLFYSVGIGQISSEVPQNLSASRPQDRQFILSSKKLLLSDSGFYLCAWRPGLATDTQYFGPGTRLTVL.

The chain uses TRBV28 and TRBJ1-5; 8 nucleotides agree with TRBD1. The junction had 8 bases not matched to a gene; V was cut back by 4 bases and J by 6 bases. Germline assignment: CDR1 MDHEN and CDR2 SYDVKM. The CDR3 covers 15 residues. The CDR3 here is CASSSGQGYGQPQHF. In DNA, the CDR3 is TGTGCCAGCAGTTCCGGACAGGGTTACGGTCAGCCCCAGCATTTT.

The chain is built from TRBV29-1 and TRBJ1-2; 8 nucleotides line up with TRBD1. CDR1 and CDR2 from the germline V gene are SQVTM and ANQGSEA. V gave up 5 bases and J gave up 7 bases; unmatched junction bases: 3. This CDR3 contains 11 residues. DNA for the CDR3: TGCAGCGTTAACAGGGGGGGTGGCTACACCTTC. Encoded protein: CSVNRGGGYTF.

This clone was detected a few times. The chain combines TRBV6-2 or TRBV6-3 with TRBJ2-7, with a weak D call TRBD1 (6 bases). Per the germline V gene, CDR1 is MNHEY and CDR2 is SVGEGT. The CDR3 is made up of 14 amino acids. V lost 4 bases, J lost 2 bases, and 12 bases lay in between. The CDR3 sequence is CASSFADRTYEQYF. The CDR3 nucleotides are TGTGCCAGCAGTTTTGCGGACAGAACCTACGAGCAGTACTTC.

Comments on this clone: This same CDR3 is encoded by further DNA sequences in the sample. The rearrangement uses TRBV5-1 and TRBJ2-7; TRBD1 matches 7 bases. Germline CDR1 is SGHRS and CDR2 is YFSETQ. The junction had 2 bases not matched to a gene; V was cut back by 0 bases and J by 2 bases. CDR3 length: 14 amino acids. The CDR3 DNA follows: TGCGCCAGCAGCTTGGGACAGGGAGCCTACGAGCAGTACTTC. Protein sequence: CASSLGQGAYEQYF.

With regard to this clone: Different DNA sequences within this sample yield the same CDR3. The chain employs TRBV5-1 and TRBJ2-7, with 11 bases lining up with TRBD1. This CDR3 contains 14 residues. CDR1 and CDR2 from the germline V gene are SGHRS and YFSETQ. The J segment lost 3 bases and the V segment lost 4 bases, leaving 3 bases of the junction unmatched. Written as DNA, the CDR3 is TGCGCCAGCAGCCTCGGGACAGGGGGCTACGAGCAGTACTTC. Translating gives CASSLGTGGYEQYF. Full variable domain (missing parts from reference TRBV5-1 and TRBJ2-7): KAGVTQTPRYLIKTRGQQVTLSCSPISGHRSVSWYQQTPGQGLQFLFEYFSETQRNKGNFPGRFSGRQFSNSRSEMNVSTLELGDSALYLCASSLGTGGYEQYFGPGTRLTVT.

The V call is TRBV3-1 (or the pseudogene TRBV3-2), the J call TRBJ1-2; 11 nucleotides align to TRBD1. Germline values: CDR1 LGHDT, CDR2 YNNKEL (reference sequence). Trimming at V came to 4 bases and at J to 5 bases, leaving 6 bases not matched to a gene. This CDR3 has 15 amino acids. The chain's CDR3 is CASSRWDRGGYGYTF. In DNA, the CDR3 is TGTGCCAGCAGCCGCTGGGACAGGGGGGGGTATGGCTACACCTTC.

The chain has TRBV15 and TRBJ1-5; the match to TRBD1 covers 7 bases. Unmatched junction bases numbered 12, after V lost 7 bases and J lost 0 bases. This CDR3 comprises 17 residues. Germline CDR1 and CDR2: LNHNV and YYDKDF (reference sequence). In DNA form, the CDR3 reads TGTGCCACCAACACAAAGGGGGCTGCTTTTAGCAATCAGCCCCAGCATTTT. This sequence encodes CATNTKGAAFSNQPQHF.

The chain couples TRBV11-2 to TRBJ2-3; maybe TRBD2 (5 bases). Trimming pared 0 bases from V and 3 bases from J, leaving 10 bases between. This CDR3 has 15 amino acids. CDR1 is SGHAT and CDR2 is FQNNGV in the germline V gene. The DNA of the CDR3 is TGTGCCAGCAGCTTAGATCCGAGCGGTACAGATACGCAGTATTTT. It encodes CASSLDPSGTDTQYF.

The CDR3: CASSTMTSSTDTQYF. The DNA of the CDR3 is TGTGCCAGCAGCACAATGACATCTAGCACAGATACGCAGTATTTT. The chain combines TRBV21-1 with TRBJ2-3; the D call in the table, TRBD1, was not verified against the DNA. TRBV21-1 corresponds to a pseudogene. The CDR3 runs 15 residues.

The CDR3 coding sequence is TGTGCCAGCAGCCCGGAGAGGCGCCAGGGATCCTACGAGCAGTACTTC. Encoded protein: CASSPERRQGSYEQYF. The chain has TRBV7-2 and TRBJ2-7; tentatively, D is TRBD1 (5 bases). CDR1 SGHTA and CDR2 FQGNSA come from the germline V gene. The CDR3 runs 16 residues. V lost 5 bases, J lost 1 base, and 18 bases lay in between.

The chain employs TRBV6-4 and TRBJ2-7; D possibly corresponds to TRBD1 (5 bases). V was clipped by 0 bases and J by 0 bases, with 21 bases between them. CDR1 is MRHNA, CDR2 SNTAGT, per germline. This CDR3 comprises 19 residues. DNA for the CDR3: TGTGCCAGCAGTGACTCAAGAAAAGGGGCCGCCGATAACTCCTACGAGCAGTACTTC. It yields the protein CASSDSRKGAADNSYEQYF.

V usage is TRBV9 and J usage is TRBJ2-1; TRBD2 aligns across 10 bases. The V gene end was trimmed by 4 bases and the J gene end by 2 bases; junction bases not matched to a gene: 6. This CDR3 spans 16 amino acids. The germline V gene has CDR1 SGDLS and CDR2 YYNGEE. CDR3 in amino acids: CASSSGLAAAYNEQFF. CDR3 nucleotides: TGTGCCAGCAGCTCCGGACTAGCGGCCGCCTACAATGAGCAGTTCTTC.

This clone showed up just once. CDR3 protein: CAIRDRYTDTQYF. The CDR3 nucleotides are TGTGCCATCCGGGACAGATACACAGATACGCAGTATTTT. The chain recombines TRBV10-3 with TRBJ2-3, with 7 bases aligning to TRBD1. This CDR3 is built from 13 residues. The J segment lost 2 bases and the V segment lost 8 bases, leaving 4 bases of the junction unmatched. Germline V gene lookup returns CDR1 ENHRY and CDR2 SYGVKD.

This clone was counted a few times. This chain's CDR3 is CASSLEVVLEDGYTF. The CDR3 DNA reads TGTGCCAGCAGCTTAGAAGTCGTCCTCGAGGATGGCTACACCTTC. The chain is built from TRBV7-2 and TRBJ1-2, with D unclear. V lost 1 base and J 6 bases, leaving 15 bases between the germline ends. Germline CDR1 is SGHTA and CDR2 is FQGNSA. This CDR3 is 15 amino acids long.

This clone is a singleton in its sample. The rearrangement uses TRBV30 and TRBJ1-5, with 9 nucleotides matching TRBD1. Germline V gene data show CDR1 as GTSNPN and CDR2 as SVGIG (reference sequence). Trimming cost V 3 bases and J 4 bases; bases outside gene matches: 10. The CDR3 is made up of 16 amino acids. The chain's CDR3 is CAWRARDRALNQPQHF. For the CDR3, the DNA is TGTGCCTGGAGGGCGAGGGACAGGGCCCTTAATCAGCCCCAGCATTTT. Complete variable domain (other parts from reference TRBV30 and TRBJ1-5): SQTIHQWPATLVQPVGSPLSLECTVEGTSNPNLYWYRQAAGRGLQLLFYSVGIGQISSEVPQNLSASRPQDRQFILSSKKLLLSDSGFYLCAWRARDRALNQPQHFGDGTRLSIL.

CDR3 in amino acids: CASSPDRNSGNTIYF. DNA of the CDR3: TGTGCCAGCAGTCCTGACAGGAACTCTGGAAACACCATATATTTT. V is TRBV5-5 and J is TRBJ1-3; TRBD1 might be the D (6 bases). V lost 5 bases and J 0 bases, leaving 12 bases between the germline ends. Germline CDR1 reads SGHKS; CDR2 reads YYEKEE (reference sequence). The CDR3 is 15 amino acids.

This clone was found many times. The chain employs TRBV5-1 and TRBJ1-4; D is perhaps TRBD1 (6 bases). Trimming left V 3 bases short and J 8 bases short, with 14 bases between. The CDR3 contains 14 residues. Germline assignment: CDR1 SGHRS and CDR2 YFSETQ. The CDR3 protein is CASSSDRLSEKLFF. The CDR3 DNA is TGCGCCAGCAGCTCGGACAGACTATCCGAAAAACTGTTTTTT.

The V call is TRBV30, the J call TRBJ2-1, with D possibly matching TRBD2 (5 bases). Germline V gene lookup returns CDR1 GTSNPN and CDR2 SVGIG (reference sequence). This CDR3 is built from 16 residues. Trimming removed 0 bases at V and 2 bases at J, with 14 bases between. The CDR3 nucleotides read TGTGCCTGGAGTGTAGTTTGGGCGGGCCCCTACAATGAGCAGTTCTTC. Protein: CAWSVVWAGPYNEQFF.

The gene calls are TRBV10-3 and TRBJ1-2; D call uncertain. V gave up 6 bases and J gave up 2 bases, with 7 bases separating them. Looked up from germline, CDR1 is ENHRY and CDR2 is SYGVKD. The CDR3 consists of 12 residues. The CDR3 DNA reads TGTGCCATCAGGGCAGAAAACTATGGCTACACCTTC. Translation gives CAIRAENYGYTF.

The chain joins TRBV3-1 (or the pseudogene TRBV3-2) to TRBJ2-3; D is perhaps TRBD1 (6 bases). V was cut by 4 bases and J by 2 bases, with 7 bases left in between. Germline assignment: CDR1 LGHDT and CDR2 YNNKEL (reference sequence). The CDR3 spans 13 residues. The CDR3 sequence: CASSRQDTDTQYF. As DNA, the CDR3 is TGTGCCAGCAGCCGACAGGACACAGATACGCAGTATTTT.

CDR3 coding DNA: TGTGCCAGCAGTTTATTATGGCAGGGAAATAATTCACCCCTCCACTTT. This codes for CASSLLWQGNNSPLHF. This rearrangement joins TRBV28 to TRBJ1-6, with a weak D call TRBD1 (5 bases). The V end lost 1 base, the J end lost 5 bases, and 12 bases lay between the germline ends. Germline V lookup: CDR1 MDHEN, CDR2 SYDVKM. The CDR3 totals 16 residues. Together with reference TRBV28 and TRBJ1-6, the CDR3 gives the full variable domain: DVKVTQSSRYLVKRTGEKVFLECVQDMDHENMFWYRQDPGLGLRLIYFSYDVKMKEKGDIPEGYSVSREKKERFSLILESASTNQTSMYLCASSLLWQGNNSPLHFGNGTRLTVT.

The V call is TRBV29-1, the J call TRBJ2-1, with a weak D call TRBD2 (5 bases). Germline CDR1 and CDR2: SQVTM and ANQGSEA. Trimming removed 4 bases at V and 7 bases at J, with 11 bases between. CDR3 length: 12 amino acids. Written as DNA, the CDR3 is TGCAGCGTTGGGACTTGGTCGAATGAGCAGTTCTTC. This codes for CSVGTWSNEQFF.

The chain has TRBV19 and TRBJ2-1; 10 bases align to TRBD2. This CDR3 contains 14 residues. CDR1 LNHDA and CDR2 SQIVND come from the germline V gene (reference sequence). Losses at the gene ends were 5 bases for V and 4 bases for J; bases not matched to a gene: 2. The CDR3 protein is CASSGLAVYNEQFF. The DNA for the CDR3 is TGTGCCAGTAGTGGACTAGCGGTGTACAATGAGCAGTTCTTC.

The V and J genes are TRBV6-2 or TRBV6-3 and TRBJ1-1, with TRBD1 identical over 8 bases. CDR3 size: 13 residues. The J segment lost 8 bases and the V segment lost 1 base, leaving 3 bases of the junction unmatched. Germline-derived CDR1 and CDR2 are MNHEY and SVGEGT. The CDR3: CASSYWWTGEAFF. The CDR3 DNA reads TGTGCCAGCAGTTACTGGTGGACAGGGGAAGCTTTCTTT.